This TCR beta chain comes out of a study of shared clonotypes between healthy human individuals. Findings and limits, study-wide: Sharing across four donors was highest in naive CD4 (around 5%) and lowest in memory CD8 (approximately 0.4%).

Regarding this clone: Its matching antigen is unknown.

Using immunoSEQ multiplex PCR, the repertoire was profiled, and TCRdb retains in-frame clones only, with some absent. Of about a million clones detected, around 74% appear once; the ten largest clones hold 1.4%. The CDR3 covers 17 residues. The V end lost 6 bases, the J end lost 2 bases, and 17 bases lay between the germline ends. Looked up from germline, CDR1 is SNHLY and CDR2 is FYNNEI. Sequenced: memory CD4+ T cells sorted from blood. Regarding subset: CD45RA-negative fraction. This chain joins TRBV2 and TRBJ1-6, with D possibly TRBD1 on 6 matching bases. The sequence derives from a man aged 18 to 30 in good health. For the CDR3, the DNA is TGTGCCAGCAGGAGGGACAAGGGGGAGACCTATAATTCACCCCTCCACTTT. Residues: CASRRDKGETYNSPLHF.